This T cell receptor beta chain was sequenced for a study of CD8+CD57+ T cells in acquired aplastic anemia. The table lists this clonotype with a count of one. Genomic DNA was employed as the template in profiling TCR beta VDJ and CDR3. TCRdb re-analysed the reads in MiXCR, keeping a single row per CDR3 protein. The sample lists 350,000 to 450,000 distinct CDR3 sequences, approximately 70% occurring once. The TCR originated in a human donor in good health, serving as a control. Sequencing used sorted CD4+, CD8+, or CD8+CD57+ T cells (not recorded which) from PBMCs.

The CDR3 DNA reads TGTGCCAGCAGCGCGGGGCCAACAGGGGATTCACCCCTCCACTTT. Its protein is CASSAGPTGDSPLHF. This chain uses TRBV12-3 or TRBV12-4 with TRBJ1-6; TRBD1 aligns across 7 bases. This CDR3 spans 15 amino acids. V dropped 6 bases and J dropped 8; count of bases not matched to a gene: 10.